These 9 T cell receptor beta chains came from one sample sequenced in a study of identifying expanded T cells in peripheral blood. Assay: immunoSEQ multiplex PCR; the TCRdb copy retains only in-frame clones and omits some. The data contain over 65,000 clones, 70% to 90% of them singletons. The sequencing sample was made of blood. Receptors originate from a person aged 18 to 75 in good health.

The chain has TRBV13 and TRBJ2-7, with D possibly TRBD2 on 6 matching bases. The germline CDR1 and CDR2 sequences are PRHDT and FYEKMQ (reference sequence). V was trimmed by 4 bases and J by 2 bases, leaving 12 bases between them. This CDR3 is built from 14 residues. The CDR3 protein is CASSWDFEPYEQYF. DNA of the CDR3: TGTGCCAGCAGCTGGGACTTCGAGCCCTACGAGCAGTACTTC. The full variable domain, in which reference TRBV13 and TRBJ2-7 provide the parts outside the CDR3, is AAGVIQSPRHLIKEKRETATLKCYPIPRHDTVYWYQQGPGQDPQFLISFYEKMQSDKGSIPDRFSAQQFSDYHSELNMSSLELGDSALYFCASSWDFEPYEQYFGPGTRLTVT.

This chain links TRBV6-6 with TRBJ1-4; the D is unclear. Per the germline V gene, CDR1 is MNHNY and CDR2 is SVGAGI (reference sequence). The V end lost 2 bases, the J end lost 5 bases, and 9 bases lay between the germline ends. This CDR3 has 14 residues. CDR3 bases: TGTGCCAGCAGTTACGGGCAGTTCAATGAAAAACTGTTTTTT. Its protein is CASSYGQFNEKLFF.

The rearrangement uses TRBV11-3 and TRBJ1-1; D is undetermined. Germline V gene data show CDR1 as SGHNT and CDR2 as YENEEA. The CDR3 has 12 amino acids. V lost 6 bases, J lost 0 bases, and 5 bases lay in between. CDR3 protein: CASRTVNTEAFF. CDR3 in DNA: TGTGCCAGCAGAACGGTGAACACTGAAGCTTTCTTT.

This sequence joins TRBV5-4 and TRBJ2-3, with D possibly TRBD1 on 5 matching bases. The CDR3 covers 15 residues. The V end was cut by 3 bases, the J end by 0 bases, with 11 bases between. Germline V gene lookup returns CDR1 SGHNT and CDR2 YYREEE (reference sequence). Written as DNA, the CDR3 is TGTGCCAGCAGCTCGGAGCACAGGAGCACAGATACGCAGTATTTT. Translating gives CASSSEHRSTDTQYF.

V and J are TRBV5-1 and TRBJ2-5; D gene unclear. V lost 3 bases, J lost 2 bases, and 14 bases lay in between. The CDR3 runs to 15 residues. Germline V gene sequence: CDR1 SGHRS, CDR2 YFSETQ. In nucleotides, the CDR3 is TGCGCCAGCAGCTCGGGTTGGGGATTGCAAGAGACCCAGTACTTC. It codes for CASSSGWGLQETQYF.

The genes are TRBV5-6 and TRBJ1-6, with 7 bases fitting TRBD1. CDR3 size: 15 residues. V trimming: 0 bases; J trimming: 6 bases; junction bases outside the gene matches: 3. CDR1 is SGHDT, CDR2 YYEEEE, per germline. CDR3 residues: CASSLGAGGNSPLHF. The DNA for the CDR3 is TGTGCCAGCAGCTTGGGGGCAGGGGGTAATTCACCCCTCCACTTT.

The gene calls are TRBV6-5 and TRBJ2-7; TRBD2 aligns across 14 bases. With 2 bases clipped from V and 7 bases from J, the junction kept 1 base outside the gene matches. Looked up from germline, CDR1 is MNHEY and CDR2 is SVGAGI. This CDR3 is built from 14 residues. For the CDR3, the DNA is TGTGCCAGCAGTTACGGGACTAGCGGGAGAGAGCAGTACTTC. Translation: CASSYGTSGREQYF.

The V gene is TRBV19, the J gene TRBJ1-1; tentative D call: TRBD1 (5 bases). Looked up from germline, CDR1 is LNHDA and CDR2 is SQIVND (reference sequence). The CDR3 runs to 14 residues. Deletions cut 2 bases from V and 3 bases from J, with 10 bases between. CDR3 coding DNA: TGTGCCAGTAGTATATTGGGCAGGGACACTGAAGCTTTCTTT. It yields the protein CASSILGRDTEAFF.

This rearrangement joins TRBV10-3 to TRBJ2-7; perhaps D is TRBD1 or TRBD2 (6 bases each). Between the trimmed V and J ends, which lost 2 bases and 0 bases, there was a span of 14 bases. The CDR3 has 16 amino acids. Germline values: CDR1 ENHRY, CDR2 SYGVKD. The CDR3 is CAISENRGRSSYEQYF. In nucleotides, the CDR3 is TGTGCCATCAGTGAGAACCGGGGGCGGAGCTCCTACGAGCAGTACTTC.